This T cell receptor (beta chain) was sequenced for a study of PD-1 blockade in classical Hodgkin lymphoma. The table came from immunoSEQ multiplex PCR; TCRdb's copy has only in-frame clones and leaves some out. The data hold 20,000 to 25,000 clones, with roughly 94% observed a single time. Study-level points and caveats: In newly diagnosed patients, baseline TCR diversity was reportedly below that of healthy donors.

For this clone: Antigen specificity is unknown.

Germline lookup yields CDR1 SGHVS and CDR2 FNYEAQ. This CDR3 spans 15 amino acids. The V end lost 1 base, the J end lost 1 base, and 10 bases lay between the germline ends. Time point reported: newly diagnosed, previously untreated cHL patient sample. The sequence was collected from a human donor with classical Hodgkin lymphoma. The chain employs TRBV7-6 and TRBJ1-1, with a tentative D call TRBD1 (5 bases). The specimen was peripheral blood mononuclear cells (PBMCs). The DNA for the CDR3 is TGTGCCAGCAGCTTAGTGGGGGACTCGAACACTGAAGCTTTCTTT. Residues: CASSLVGDSNTEAFF.